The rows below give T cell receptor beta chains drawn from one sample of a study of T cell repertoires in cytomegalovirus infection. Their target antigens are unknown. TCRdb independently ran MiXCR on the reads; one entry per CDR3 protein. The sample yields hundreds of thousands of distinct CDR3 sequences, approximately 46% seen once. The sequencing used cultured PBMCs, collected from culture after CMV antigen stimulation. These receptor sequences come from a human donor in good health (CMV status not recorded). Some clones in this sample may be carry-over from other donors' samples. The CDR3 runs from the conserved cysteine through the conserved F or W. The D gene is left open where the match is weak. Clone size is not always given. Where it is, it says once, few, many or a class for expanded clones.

CDR3: CSVEDLGLAGGAETQYF; DNA: TGCAGCGTTGAAGACCTGGGACTAGCGGGGGGCGCGGAGACCCAGTACTTC; size: NA; V: TRBV29-1; J: TRBJ2-5; D: TRBD2
CDR3: CSASESPTDTQYF; DNA: TGCAGTGCTAGTGAGTCCCCCACAGATACGCAGTATTTT; size: NA; V: TRBV20-1; J: TRBJ2-3; D: NA
CDR3: CASSPSAGMNEQFF; DNA: TGTGCCAGCTCACCGAGCGCTGGGATGAATGAGCAGTTCTTC; size: NA; V: TRBV18; J: TRBJ2-1; D: NA
CDR3: CASSQLNSHEKLFF; DNA: TGTGCCAGCAGCCAACTCAACAGCCATGAAAAACTGTTTTTT; size: NA; V: TRBV3-1; J: TRBJ1-4; D: NA
CDR3: CASSFSLAGGGYNEQFF; DNA: TGTGCCAGCAGTTTCTCCTTAGCGGGAGGGGGCTACAATGAGCAGTTCTTC; size: few; V: TRBV6-9; J: TRBJ2-1; D: TRBD2
CDR3: CASSLNQTPDREDAFF; DNA: TGTGCCAGCAGTCTGAACCAAACGCCGGACAGGGAGGATGCTTTCTTT; size: once; V: TRBV28; J: TRBJ1-1; D: TRBD1
CDR3: CASSPRLAGGMDTQYF; DNA: TGTGCCAGCAGCCCTAGACTAGCGGGAGGGATGGATACGCAGTATTTT; size: NA; V: TRBV7-2; J: TRBJ2-3; D: TRBD2
CDR3: CASNRLQGGEQFF; DNA: TGTGCCAGCAACCGCCTACAGGGCGGTGAGCAGTTCTTC; size: few; V: TRBV7-2; J: TRBJ2-1; D: NA
CDR3: CATRGQDTQYF; DNA: TGTGCCACCCGGGGACAGGATACGCAGTATTTT; size: NA; V: TRBV10-3; J: TRBJ2-3; D: TRBD1
CDR3: CASSYSKDSYEQYF; DNA: TGTGCCAGCAGTTACTCGAAGGACTCCTACGAGCAGTACTTC; size: NA; V: TRBV6-8; J: TRBJ2-7; D: NA
CDR3: CSARDTGGLVQDEQYF; DNA: TGCAGTGCTAGGGACACAGGTGGACTAGTTCAGGACGAGCAGTACTTC; size: NA; V: TRBV20-1; J: TRBJ2-7; D: TRBD2
CDR3: CASSPDRAVETQYF; DNA: TGTGCCAGCAGCCCGGACAGGGCTGTAGAGACCCAGTACTTC; size: few; V: TRBV7-2; J: TRBJ2-5; D: TRBD1
CDR3: CASSPSRTGAVNEQFF; DNA: TGTGCCAGCAGTCCCTCTAGGACAGGGGCGGTCAATGAGCAGTTCTTC; size: NA; V: TRBV12-3/TRBV12-4; J: TRBJ2-1; D: TRBD1
CDR3: CASSQVYRGVNEQYF; DNA: TGCGCCAGCAGCCAAGTCTACAGGGGAGTCAACGAGCAGTACTTC; size: few; V: TRBV4-3; J: TRBJ2-7; D: TRBD1
CDR3: CAISEGLAGIRNEQFF; DNA: TGTGCCATCAGTGAGGGACTAGCGGGGATAAGGAATGAGCAGTTCTTC; size: NA; V: TRBV10-3; J: TRBJ2-1; D: TRBD2
CDR3: CASSSRGREKLFF; DNA: TGTGCCAGCAGCTCGAGAGGACGCGAAAAACTGTTTTTT; size: few; V: TRBV7-2; J: TRBJ1-4; D: NA
CDR3: CASSYSGTGWYGYTF; DNA: TGTGCCAGCAGTTATAGTGGGACAGGGTGGTATGGCTACACCTTC; size: NA; V: TRBV6-1; J: TRBJ1-2; D: TRBD1
CDR3: CASSQLGPLGDTQYF; DNA: TGTGCCAGCAGCCAGCTTGGACCCCTGGGCGATACGCAGTATTTT; size: NA; V: TRBV3-1; J: TRBJ2-3; D: NA
CDR3: CASSAPLNYGYTF; DNA: TGTGCCAGCAGCGCGCCCCTCAACTATGGCTACACCTTC; size: few; V: TRBV7-2; J: TRBJ1-2; D: NA
CDR3: CASSLQETQYF; DNA: TGTGCCAGCAGCTTACAAGAGACCCAGTACTTC; size: many; V: TRBV7-2; J: TRBJ2-5; D: NA
CDR3: CASSLVPGTGVLNEQFF; DNA: TGCGCCAGCAGCTTGGTCCCCGGGACAGGGGTTTTAAATGAGCAGTTCTTC; size: NA; V: TRBV5-1; J: TRBJ2-1; D: TRBD1
CDR3: CASSPQTGGAGDTEAFF; DNA: TGTGCCAGCTCACCCCAAACTGGGGGGGCTGGCGACACTGAAGCTTTCTTT; size: NA; V: TRBV18; J: TRBJ1-1; D: NA
CDR3: CAISDGESTQYF; DNA: TGTGCCATCAGTGACGGGGAATCCACGCAGTATTTT; size: NA; V: TRBV10-3; J: TRBJ2-3; D: NA
CDR3: CASSEEGAGPNQPQHF; DNA: TGTGCCAGCAGTGAAGAGGGGGCCGGCCCCAATCAGCCCCAGCATTTT; size: few; V: TRBV2; J: TRBJ1-5; D: TRBD1
CDR3: CASSYPDGDTANYGYTF; DNA: TGTGCCAGCAGTTACCCCGACGGGGACACCGCTAACTATGGCTACACCTTC; size: NA; V: TRBV6-6; J: TRBJ1-2; D: NA
CDR3: CSATRTGPGTDTQYF; DNA: TGCAGTGCTACAAGGACAGGGCCGGGGACAGATACGCAGTATTTT; size: NA; V: TRBV20-1; J: TRBJ2-3; D: TRBD1
CDR3: CASRFGLASYNEQFF; DNA: TGTGCCAGCAGATTTGGACTAGCTTCCTACAATGAGCAGTTCTTC; size: NA; V: TRBV6-8; J: TRBJ2-1; D: TRBD2
CDR3: CASSLDREAFF; DNA: TGTGCCAGTAGTTTGGACAGGGAAGCTTTCTTT; size: few; V: TRBV19; J: TRBJ1-1; D: TRBD1
CDR3: CASSPTTLNTEAFF; DNA: TGTGCCAGCAGTCCGACAACTTTGAACACTGAAGCTTTCTTT; size: NA; V: TRBV12-3/TRBV12-4; J: TRBJ1-1; D: NA
CDR3: CASSPGRVGQNYGYTF; DNA: TGTGCCAGCAGCCCCGGGAGGGTCGGCCAAAACTATGGCTACACCTTC; size: NA; V: TRBV7-2; J: TRBJ1-2; D: NA
CDR3: CASSFDPAGTDTQYF; DNA: TGTGCCAGCAGCTTCGATCCGGCAGGCACAGATACGCAGTATTTT; size: few; V: TRBV7-2; J: TRBJ2-3; D: NA
CDR3: CAIRESGMNTEAFF; DNA: TGTGCCATCAGAGAGTCAGGGATGAACACTGAAGCTTTCTTT; size: NA; V: TRBV10-3; J: TRBJ1-1; D: NA
CDR3: CASTDEQDNEKLFF; DNA: TGTGCCAGCACCGACGAACAGGATAATGAAAAACTGTTTTTT; size: once; V: TRBV28; J: TRBJ1-4; D: NA
CDR3: CASSSRTGGELFF; DNA: TGTGCCAGCAGCTCCCGGACAGGCGGGGAGCTGTTTTTT; size: NA; V: TRBV11-2; J: TRBJ2-2; D: TRBD1
CDR3: CASRSTAFNYGYTF; DNA: TGTGCCAGCAGGTCCACTGCTTTCAACTATGGCTACACCTTC; size: NA; V: TRBV12-3/TRBV12-4; J: TRBJ1-2; D: NA
CDR3: CASGLDREWIPGANVLTF; DNA: TGTGCTAGTGGTTTGGACAGGGAGTGGATTCCTGGGGCCAACGTCCTGACTTTC; size: few; V: TRBV12-5; J: TRBJ2-6; D: NA
CDR3: CASSGGGARTGELFF; DNA: TGTGCCAGCTCAGGCGGGGGGGCCCGAACCGGGGAGCTGTTTTTT; size: NA; V: TRBV2; J: TRBJ2-2; D: TRBD2
CDR3: CASSYLPGLLNQPQHF; DNA: TGTGCCAGCAGTTACCTGCCGGGACTCCTTAATCAGCCCCAGCATTTT; size: once; V: TRBV6-2/TRBV6-3; J: TRBJ1-5; D: NA